Following are 30 T cell receptor beta chains from one sample sequenced in a study of blood T cells in healthy people across ages. For the second PCR, which ran for 7 to 11 cycles, a sample-barcoded 5' primer and a J-beta primer mix were used. MiXCR, run by TCRdb on the 5' RACE reads, gives a single entry per CDR3 protein. The repertoire holds about 1.1 million distinct CDR3 sequences, with less than 45% as singletons. Sequenced input: blood. These receptors were collected from a man aged 18 to 29 in good health.

The chain carries TRBV28 and TRBJ2-5, with TRBD1 identical over 7 bases. Germline trimming cut 6 bases from V and 3 bases from J; bases unmatched to any gene: 7. The CDR3 is made up of 14 amino acids. Germline V lookup: CDR1 MDHEN, CDR2 SYDVKM. The CDR3 coding sequence is TGTGCCAGCAGCCGCACAGGGGATAAAGAGACCCAGTACTTC. Translating it yields CASSRTGDKETQYF. Together with reference TRBV28 and TRBJ2-5, the CDR3 gives the full variable domain: DVKVTQSSRYLVKRTGEKVFLECVQDMDHENMFWYRQDPGLGLRLIYFSYDVKMKEKGDIPEGYSVSREKKERFSLILESASTNQTSMYLCASSRTGDKETQYFGPGTRLLVL.

The chain combines TRBV5-6 with TRBJ2-7; 7 bases agree with TRBD1. J was trimmed by 4 bases and V by 4 bases; bases with no gene match: 14. The CDR3 is made up of 16 amino acids. Per the germline V gene, CDR1 is SGHDT and CDR2 is YYEEEE. This CDR3 reads CASSLKRQGGSYEQYF. CDR3 nucleotide sequence: TGTGCCAGCAGCCTAAAACGACAGGGTGGATCGTACGAGCAGTACTTC.

With regard to this clonotype: One junction end disagrees with the germline gene, perhaps due to a read error. The chain carries TRBV10-3 and TRBJ1-2; D gene ambiguous. Germline CDR1 reads ENHRY; CDR2 reads SYGVKD. CDR3 length: 15 amino acids. The CDR3 loop is CVISESRGVVYGYTF. The CDR3 DNA reads TGTGTCATCAGTGAGTCTCGTGGGGTAGTCTATGGCTACACCTTC.

In this sample, this clonotype turned up a few times. The chain is built from TRBV6-2 or TRBV6-3 and TRBJ2-3, with a possible D match to TRBD1 (6 bases). Germline V lookup: CDR1 MNHEY, CDR2 SVGEGT. This CDR3 has 14 amino acids. V dropped 8 bases and J dropped 0 bases, with 12 bases sitting between them. In DNA, the CDR3 is TGTGCCAGCGGTAGCACAGGGAGCACAGATACGCAGTATTTT. Residues: CASGSTGSTDTQYF.

This clonotype showed up just once. The CDR3 DNA reads as TGCAGTGCTCCAAGCCCCCCCCGCAATGAGCAGTTCTTC. Amino acid sequence: CSAPSPPRNEQFF. The chain is built from TRBV20-1 and TRBJ2-1; D is unclear. The CDR3 is 13 residues long. CDR1 is DFQATT, CDR2 SNEGSKA, per germline (reference sequence). V was shortened by 5 bases and J by 6 bases, with 14 bases between the two germline ends.

This chain connects TRBV4-1 to TRBJ1-6; D is perhaps TRBD1 (6 bases). CDR1 and CDR2 from the germline V gene are MGHRA and YSYEKL. The CDR3 spans 18 residues. V gave up 0 bases and J gave up 6 bases, with 18 bases separating them. The CDR3 DNA reads as TGCGCCAGCAGCCAAGATCGGTCCAGCACAGGGCCTAATTCACCCCTCCACTTT. Translated: CASSQDRSSTGPNSPLHF.

This chain links TRBV7-2 with TRBJ2-1; possible D gene TRBD1, 6 bases. The CDR3 consists of 14 residues. Germline V gene lookup returns CDR1 SGHTA and CDR2 FQGNSA. The V gene lost 2 bases and the J gene lost 4 bases, with 9 bases spanning the gap. The CDR3 DNA reads as TGTGCCAGCAGCTTATTGGACAGTTACAATGAGCAGTTCTTC. Protein: CASSLLDSYNEQFF. Supplemented by reference TRBV7-2 and TRBJ2-1, the full variable domain reads GAGVSQSPSNKVTEKGKDVELRCDPISGHTALYWYRQSLGQGLEFLIYFQGNSAPDKSGLPSDRFSAERTGGSVSTLTIQRTQQEDSAVYLCASSLLDSYNEQFFGPGTRLTVL.

The chain recombines TRBV5-5 with TRBJ2-1, with D possibly TRBD2 on 6 matching bases. This CDR3 spans 16 amino acids. Germline V gives CDR1 SGHKS, CDR2 YYEKEE (reference sequence). The ends were cut back, 0 bases at V and 0 bases at J, with 10 bases in the middle. In nucleotides, the CDR3 is TGTGCCAGCAGCTTGGATTGGGGGGACTCCTACAATGAGCAGTTCTTC. It codes for CASSLDWGDSYNEQFF.

The chain has TRBV20-1 and TRBJ2-1; no definite D call. The J call is in doubt because the DNA end fits TRBJ2-7 better. The CDR3 consists of 13 residues. CDR1 DFQATT and CDR2 SNEGSKA come from the germline V gene (reference sequence). CDR3 loop: CSASRASYNEQYF. CDR3 nucleotide sequence: TGCAGTGCTAGCCGGGCCTCCTACAATGAGCAGTACTTC.

V and J are TRBV12-3 or TRBV12-4 and TRBJ1-2; D remains unclear. Deletions cut 5 bases from V and 6 bases from J, with 10 bases between. The CDR3 consists of 12 residues. For the CDR3, the DNA is TGTGCCAGCAGTAAAGAAGTCGATGGCTACACCTTC. This translates into CASSKEVDGYTF.

The rearrangement links TRBV6-2 or TRBV6-3 to TRBJ2-1, with 12 bases lining up with TRBD2. This CDR3 spans 15 amino acids. Per germline, CDR1 MNHEY and CDR2 SVGEGT. J gave up 9 bases and V 6 bases, and 9 bases lay outside the gene matches. This chain's CDR3 is CASSQTSGGRSEQFF. The CDR3 coding sequence is TGTGCCAGCAGCCAAACTAGCGGGGGGCGTTCTGAGCAGTTCTTC.

The J gene is TRBJ1-6, the V gene TRBV12-3 or TRBV12-4; tentatively, D is TRBD1 (5 bases). The CDR3 has 14 residues. Deletions cut 3 bases from V and 9 bases from J, with 12 bases between. CDR3 in DNA: TGTGCCAGCAGTTTTAGGCAGGGAGGTTCACCCCTCCACTTT. Translation gives CASSFRQGGSPLHF.

The J gene is TRBJ2-7, the V gene TRBV20-1, with 7 nucleotides matching TRBD1. The CDR3 has 14 residues. V trimming: 1 base; J trimming: 5 bases; junction bases outside the gene matches: 8. CDR1 DFQATT and CDR2 SNEGSKA come from the germline V gene (reference sequence). CDR3 sequence (DNA): TGCAGTGCTAGAGGGACAGGCAGGGTCGACGAGCAGTACTTC. Protein product: CSARGTGRVDEQYF.

The genes are TRBV7-3 and TRBJ2-6; D ambiguous. Deletions cut 1 base from V and 0 bases from J, with 7 bases between. Germline V gene data show CDR1 as SGHTA and CDR2 as FQGTGA. The CDR3 consists of 16 residues. CDR3 bases: TGTGCCAGCAGCTTAATGTCCCTCTCTGGGGCCAACGTCCTGACTTTC. The encoded protein is CASSLMSLSGANVLTF.

This chain links TRBV9 with TRBJ2-3, with D uncertain. Germline CDR1 is SGDLS and CDR2 is YYNGEE. V was clipped by 0 bases and J by 2 bases, with 13 bases between them. The CDR3 loop spans 16 amino acids. The CDR3 protein is CASSVVAGSLTDTQYF. For the CDR3, the DNA is TGTGCCAGCAGCGTAGTCGCCGGCAGTCTCACAGATACGCAGTATTTT.

This clonotype showed up just a few times. This chain joins TRBV7-2 and TRBJ2-7, with no clear D. Trimming removed 2 bases from V and 2 bases from J, with 13 bases in between. The CDR3 runs to 15 residues. Germline V lookup: CDR1 SGHTA, CDR2 FQGNSA. In DNA, the CDR3 is TGTGCCAGCAGCTTAAGATTAGGCACTGCCTACGAGCAGTACTTC. Amino acid sequence: CASSLRLGTAYEQYF.

This chain's CDR3 is CSARDMSMNTEAFF. DNA of the CDR3: TGCAGTGCTAGAGATATGAGCATGAACACTGAAGCTTTCTTT. The chain uses TRBV20-1 and TRBJ1-1, with D unresolved. Trimming left V 0 bases short and J 0 bases short, with 8 bases between. The CDR3 consists of 14 residues. Germline V CDR1 and CDR2: DFQATT, SNEGSKA (reference sequence).

The genes are TRBV20-1 and TRBJ1-2; a possible D gene is TRBD1 (5 bases). Germline loops: CDR1 DFQATT, CDR2 SNEGSKA (reference sequence). The CDR3 runs 12 residues. V lost 5 bases to trimming and J lost 8 bases, with 15 bases between them. CDR3 sequence reads: CSAHDSLEGYTF. The CDR3 nucleotides are TGCAGTGCTCACGACAGTCTGGAGGGCTACACCTTC.

The V call is TRBV15, the J call TRBJ1-2; TRBD1 is a possible D gene (5 bases). The V and J ends lost 7 bases and 4 bases respectively, with 13 bases between them. Germline loops: CDR1 LNHNV, CDR2 YYDKDF (reference sequence). The CDR3 runs to 13 residues. The CDR3 bases are TGTGCCACCAACCATGGGGGGAGCTATGGCTACACCTTC. Residues: CATNHGGSYGYTF.

This clonotype showed up just a few times. The chain is built from TRBV20-1 and TRBJ2-1, with 9 bases that match TRBD2. The junction had 12 bases not matched to a gene; V was cut back by 0 bases and J by 6 bases. Per germline, CDR1 DFQATT and CDR2 SNEGSKA (reference sequence). The CDR3 spans 17 residues. For the CDR3, the DNA is TGCAGTGCTAGAGATTGGCCTAGCGGGGCCCTATCCAATGAGCAGTTCTTC. Translation gives CSARDWPSGALSNEQFF.

This rearrangement joins TRBV10-2 to TRBJ2-3, with D perhaps assigned TRBD1 or TRBD2 (5 bases each). The CDR3 loop spans 16 amino acids. Germline V lookup: CDR1 WSHSY, CDR2 SAAADI. V lost 0 bases to trimming and J lost 2 bases, with 12 bases between them. For the CDR3, the DNA is TGCGCCAGCAGTGAGTCCACGGGACGGGTCACAGATACGCAGTATTTT. Amino acids: CASSESTGRVTDTQYF.

The chain uses TRBV6-1 and TRBJ1-4; no firm D call. The CDR3 runs 12 residues. The V and J ends lost 0 bases and 8 bases respectively, with 4 bases between them. Per germline, CDR1 MNHNS and CDR2 SASEGT. CDR3 in DNA: TGTGCCAGCAGTGAAGCAACCGAAAAACTGTTTTTT. It is translated as CASSEATEKLFF.

The chain recombines TRBV18 with TRBJ2-1, with TRBD2 matching over 8 bases. The ends lost 2 bases at V and 4 bases at J; junction bases unmatched: 10. Per the germline V gene, CDR1 is KGHSH and CDR2 is LQKENI. This CDR3 spans 17 amino acids. DNA for the CDR3: TGTGCCAGCTCACCAACTCTAGCGGGCGCGCTATACAATGAGCAGTTCTTC. This sequence encodes CASSPTLAGALYNEQFF.

This clonotype came up a few times. The chain is built from TRBV7-9 and TRBJ1-2; D is possibly TRBD1 (6 bases). Germline values: CDR1 SEHNR, CDR2 FQNEAQ (reference sequence). The V gene lost 5 bases and the J gene lost 2 bases, with 18 bases spanning the gap. This CDR3 is 16 amino acids long. CDR3 coding DNA: TGTGCCAGCAGCCCTGCTTTGGCAGGGGTGAACTATGGCTACACCTTC. This encodes CASSPALAGVNYGYTF.

CDR3 sequence: CSVLSGTGGLEQYF. The CDR3 region has the DNA TGCAGCGTACTCTCCGGGACAGGGGGTCTCGAGCAGTACTTC. V usage is TRBV29-1 and J usage is TRBJ2-7; the match to TRBD1 covers 11 bases. V was pared by 6 bases and J by 6 bases, with 10 bases of the junction left unmatched. Germline-derived CDR1 and CDR2 are SQVTM and ANQGSEA. CDR3 length: 14 amino acids.

This clonotype was found a few times. The chain joins TRBV7-9 to TRBJ2-7, with 10 bases identical to TRBD1. Germline V gives CDR1 SEHNR, CDR2 FQNEAQ (reference sequence). The J segment lost 1 base and the V segment lost 4 bases, leaving 4 bases of the junction unmatched. The CDR3 has 15 amino acids. CDR3 DNA sequence: TGTGCCAGCAGCTCGGGACAGGGGAAATCCTACGAGCAGTACTTC. Translating it yields CASSSGQGKSYEQYF.

The sample holds a few counts of this clonotype. The chain employs TRBV20-1 and TRBJ1-4; the match to TRBD1 covers 8 bases. Unmatched junction bases numbered 5, after V lost 0 bases and J lost 2 bases. CDR1 is DFQATT, CDR2 SNEGSKA, per germline (reference sequence). There are 16 residues in the CDR3. CDR3 region: CSARDVTGVTNEKLFF. CDR3 bases: TGCAGTGCTAGAGATGTGACAGGGGTCACTAATGAAAAACTGTTTTTT.

This clonotype was seen a handful of times. This chain uses TRBV30 with TRBJ1-5; D remains unclear. Germline assignment: CDR1 GTSNPN and CDR2 SVGIG (reference sequence). Trimming removed 3 bases at V and 1 base at J, with 10 bases between. The CDR3 runs to 14 residues. In nucleotides, the CDR3 is TGTGCCTGGAGGGGTACGGGGAGCAATCAGCCCCAGCATTTT. This encodes CAWRGTGSNQPQHF.

The count of this clonotype is one. This chain links TRBV25-1 with TRBJ1-2; TRBD1 matches at 8 bases. The V gene's germline CDR1 is MGHDK and CDR2 SYGVNS. The J segment lost 8 bases and the V segment lost 4 bases, leaving 3 bases of the junction unmatched. This CDR3 has 12 amino acids. The CDR3: CASSGQGIGYTF. CDR3 nucleotide sequence: TGTGCCAGCAGTGGACAGGGGATCGGCTACACCTTC.

Here the CDR3 reads CASSPPTGFNQPQHF. CDR3 coding DNA: TGTGCCAGCTCACCACCTACTGGGTTCAATCAGCCCCAGCATTTT. The rearrangement joins TRBV18 to TRBJ1-5, with D uncertain. Trimming took off 0 bases at V and 3 bases at J, with 9 bases between the two ends. Germline values: CDR1 KGHSH, CDR2 LQKENI. CDR3 length: 15 residues.